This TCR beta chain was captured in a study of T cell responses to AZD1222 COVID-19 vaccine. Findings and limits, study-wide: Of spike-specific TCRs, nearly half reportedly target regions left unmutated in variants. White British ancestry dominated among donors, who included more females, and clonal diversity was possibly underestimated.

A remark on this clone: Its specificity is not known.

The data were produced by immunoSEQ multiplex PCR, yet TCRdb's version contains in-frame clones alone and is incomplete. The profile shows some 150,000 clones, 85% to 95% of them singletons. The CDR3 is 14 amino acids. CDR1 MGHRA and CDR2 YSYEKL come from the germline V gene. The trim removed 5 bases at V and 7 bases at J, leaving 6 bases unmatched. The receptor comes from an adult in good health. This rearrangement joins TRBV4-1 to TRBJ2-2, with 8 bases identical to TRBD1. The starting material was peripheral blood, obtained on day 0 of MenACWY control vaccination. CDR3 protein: CASSTRTGNGELFF. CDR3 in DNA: TGCGCCAGCAGCACCCGGACAGGGAACGGGGAGCTGTTTTTT.